Detailed here is one TCR beta chain. Its specificity is unknown. The data were taken from a study of post-analysis software for immune sequencing data. Study-level points and caveats: Under the F measure, samples that were prepared in one batch clustered strongly together.

TCR beta cDNA libraries included unique molecular identifiers. Each CDR3 protein gets one entry after TCRdb re-called the PCR reads with MiXCR. Among hundreds of thousands of distinct CDR3 sequences listed, roughly 50% were seen once. The clonotype was recovered from a girl between 10 and 17 years old with multiple sclerosis. Sequencing was performed on blood.

DNA of the CDR3: TGTGCCAGCAGTTTAGATAAGGGGGGAACCTACGAGCAGTACTTC. It specifies CASSLDKGGTYEQYF. The chain employs TRBV12-3 or TRBV12-4 and TRBJ2-7; tentatively, D is TRBD1 or TRBD2 (6 bases each). The ends were cut back, 1 base at V and 2 bases at J, with 12 bases in the middle. The CDR3 extends over 15 amino acids.